One TCR beta chain is described in this entry. This record belongs to a study of blood T cell repertoires in COVID-19. Germline CDR1 is SGHNT and CDR2 is YENEEA. V lost 3 bases and J lost 3, with 8 bases in between. The CDR3 runs 14 residues. As originally analysed: Estimation of nucleated cell counts was performed using reference gene primer amplification. Method: immunoSEQ multiplex PCR; TCRdb's copy keeps in-frame clones and lacks some. V, J and clone size are those of that table, while D and trimming were read from the DNA. The table lists 150,000 to 200,000 clones, approximately 85% of them singletons.

V is TRBV11-3 and J is TRBJ2-2, with D possibly being TRBD1 (6 bases). The receptor comes from a woman under 30 who had recovered from COVID-19. The sequenced material came from PBMCs or T cells enriched from blood (not recorded which). The CDR3 region has the DNA TGTGCCAGCAGCTTTGAGGGGGACACCGGGGAGCTGTTTTTT. This gives the protein CASSFEGDTGELFF.